This TCR beta chain was documented in a study of Graves' ophthalmopathy and Graves' hyperthyroidism. Study-wide results and limits: Blood was where most expanded thyroid clonotypes above 0.001 frequency also turned up. A 13-signature model separated ophthalmopathy from stable hyperthyroidism, around 90% sensitivity, around 78% specificity.

The germline V gene has CDR1 ENHRY and CDR2 SYGVKD. This CDR3 is 16 amino acids long. Points on this clonotype: What it binds is not known. One junction end does not reproduce the germline sequence, and a read error may be involved.

RNA served as the template for amplifying TCR beta CDR3 regions. In the first round, RT-PCR was carried out with HTBI primers, and a multiplex PCR formed the second round. TCRdb independently ran MiXCR on the multiplex PCR reads; one entry per CDR3 protein. This table holds some 1.1 million distinct CDR3 sequences, about two fifths found once. Material: peripheral blood or thyroid tissue (not recorded which). The V gene is TRBV10-3, the J gene TRBJ2-7; 9 nucleotides align to TRBD1. This receptor was obtained from an adult man with Graves' hyperthyroidism. The DNA for the CDR3 is TGTGCCAGCAGTTCACCCCATTACAGGGGGCGTTACGAGCAGTACTTC. This encodes CASSSPHYRGRYEQYF.